The 15 T cell receptor beta chains below were found in one sample sequenced in a study of response to subunit inactivated influenza vaccine. TCRdb analysed the RT-PCR reads with MiXCR anew, one entry per CDR3 protein. The repertoire consists of about 520,000 distinct CDR3 sequences, with approximately 7.3% occurring once and the leading ten covering about an eighth. The material sequenced was PBMCs from blood, taken around 2 years after vaccination. The source of these receptors is a man between 50 and 69 years old who received an inactivated influenza vaccine.

This clonotype showed up just a few times. The chain is built from TRBV28 and TRBJ2-7; D is possibly TRBD2 (5 bases). Germline V gene lookup returns CDR1 MDHEN and CDR2 SYDVKM. Trimming removed 5 bases at V and 2 bases at J, with 10 bases between. The length of the CDR3 is 13 residues. The CDR3: CASSIGVPYEQYF. Written as DNA, the CDR3 is TGTGCCAGCAGTATCGGGGTACCCTACGAGCAGTACTTC.

This clonotype was seen at least ten times. The J gene is TRBJ2-1, the V gene TRBV28, with 7 bases aligning to TRBD1. Germline CDR1 is MDHEN and CDR2 is SYDVKM. V lost 5 bases to trimming and J lost 7 bases; unmatched junction nucleotides: 11. This CDR3 is built from 15 residues. The CDR3 protein is CASSGRTGALNEQFF. CDR3 DNA sequence: TGTGCCAGCAGTGGAAGGACAGGAGCCCTTAATGAGCAGTTCTTC.

The CDR3 is CASKGQATGEQYF. CDR3 nucleotide sequence: TGTGCCAGCAAGGGACAAGCCACAGGCGAGCAGTACTTC. This chain joins TRBV2 and TRBJ2-7; D may be TRBD1 (6 bases). V was shortened by 7 bases and J by 6 bases, with 16 bases between the two germline ends. The length of the CDR3 is 13 residues. Germline CDR1 reads SNHLY; CDR2 reads FYNNEI.

This sequence joins TRBV12-3 or TRBV12-4 and TRBJ2-5; 11 positions agree with TRBD1. The CDR3 is made up of 15 amino acids. J was trimmed by 4 bases and V by 4 bases; bases with no gene match: 5. In DNA, the CDR3 is TGTGCCAGCAGTTACCGGACAGGGGGCAGAGAGACCCAGTACTTC. It specifies CASSYRTGGRETQYF.

The chain uses TRBV7-9 and TRBJ2-1; 8 bases align to TRBD1. V lost 7 bases and J lost 7; bases outside the gene matches: 9. CDR3 length: 14 residues. Germline V gives CDR1 SEHNR, CDR2 FQNEAQ (reference sequence). The CDR3 loop reads CASKAQGAANEQFF. The CDR3 nucleotides are TGTGCCAGCAAAGCGCAGGGGGCGGCTAATGAGCAGTTCTTC.

In this sample, this clonotype turned up a few times. The V and J genes are TRBV7-2 and TRBJ2-6; possible D gene TRBD2, 6 bases. The CDR3 runs 16 residues. In germline, CDR1 is SGHTA, CDR2 FQGNSA. Trimming took off 0 bases at V and 4 bases at J, with 10 bases between the two ends. CDR3 sequence reads: CASSLAGGSGANVLTF. The CDR3 DNA is TGTGCCAGCAGCTTAGCGGGGGGTTCCGGGGCCAACGTCCTGACTTTC.

This clonotype showed up just a few times. This chain connects TRBV28 to TRBJ1-1; D is ambiguous. Germline-derived CDR1 and CDR2 are MDHEN and SYDVKM. Trimming removed 2 bases at V and 6 bases at J, with 19 bases between. This CDR3 spans 16 amino acids. CDR3 bases: TGTGCCAGCAGTTTAGCGGGGAGAGGGCTGATGTCTGAAGCTTTCTTT. As protein: CASSLAGRGLMSEAFF.

The table lists this clonotype with many counts. The gene calls are TRBV28 and TRBJ2-5; no definite D call. This CDR3 region has 14 residues. Trimming cost V 6 bases and J 0 bases, with 11 bases left between them. The germline V gene encodes CDR1 MDHEN and CDR2 SYDVKM. CDR3 coding DNA: TGTGCCAGCAGGGATCCCATGTACCAAGAGACCCAGTACTTC. It specifies CASRDPMYQETQYF.

The chain recombines TRBV11-2 with TRBJ1-1, with D unresolved. Germline values: CDR1 SGHAT, CDR2 FQNNGV. There are 12 residues in the CDR3. V lost 3 bases and J 5 bases, leaving 7 bases between the germline ends. In nucleotides, the CDR3 is TGTGCCAGCAGCTTCACCCTAACTGAAGCTTTCTTT. Its translation is CASSFTLTEAFF.

This clonotype was observed a few times. The chain is built from TRBV12-3 or TRBV12-4 and TRBJ2-3; the match to TRBD2 covers 7 bases. CDR3 length: 15 amino acids. V trimming: 7 bases; J trimming: 0 bases; junction bases outside the gene matches: 7. Written as DNA, the CDR3 is TGTGCCAGCACTACGGGGCGGGAGAGCACAGATACGCAGTATTTT. Amino acids: CASTTGRESTDTQYF.

This clonotype has a handful of counts. The rearrangement uses TRBV6-1 and TRBJ1-1, with D perhaps matching TRBD1 (5 bases). The CDR3 is made up of 13 amino acids. Germline V gene data show CDR1 as MNHNS and CDR2 as SASEGT. V shed 7 bases and J shed 0 bases, with 9 bases lying between them. The CDR3 coding sequence is TGTGCCAGCACTCTGACAGTGAACACTGAAGCTTTCTTT. As protein: CASTLTVNTEAFF.

V is TRBV7-2 and J is TRBJ2-7, with D perhaps TRBD2 (6 bases). V shed 6 bases and J shed 1 base, with 13 bases lying between them. CDR1 and CDR2 from the germline V gene are SGHTA and FQGNSA. The CDR3 loop spans 14 amino acids. CDR3 coding DNA: TGTGCCAGCAGGACCGGGGGTACATCCTACGAGCAGTACTTC. This encodes CASRTGGTSYEQYF.

The table lists this clonotype with many counts. The chain couples TRBV29-1 to TRBJ2-1; 8 nucleotides agree with TRBD2. This CDR3 contains 12 residues. V lost 7 bases and J lost 7; bases outside the gene matches: 6. The V gene's germline CDR1 is SQVTM and CDR2 ANQGSEA. CDR3 coding DNA: TGCAGCGGACGAGGCGGGAGGAATGAGCAGTTCTTC. It yields the protein CSGRGGRNEQFF.

This clonotype was picked up many times. The V and J genes are TRBV20-1 and TRBJ1-2, with TRBD1 as a possible D gene (5 bases). The CDR3 runs to 13 residues. Germline V gene data show CDR1 as DFQATT and CDR2 as SNEGSKA (reference sequence). Trimming took off 1 base at V and 0 bases at J, with 6 bases between the two ends. CDR3 region: CSARGGANYGYTF. The CDR3 nucleotides are TGCAGTGCTAGAGGGGGGGCTAACTATGGCTACACCTTC.

This clonotype was seen more than once but under ten times. The V gene is TRBV10-3, the J gene TRBJ2-1; D possibly corresponds to TRBD2 (6 bases). The CDR3 loop spans 14 amino acids. The V end lost 10 bases, the J end lost 3 bases, and 16 bases lay between the germline ends. Looked up from germline, CDR1 is ENHRY and CDR2 is SYGVKD. CDR3 coding DNA: TGTGCCACCGAACCGGGACTCCTCTACAATGAGCAGTTCTTC. Protein: CATEPGLLYNEQFF.